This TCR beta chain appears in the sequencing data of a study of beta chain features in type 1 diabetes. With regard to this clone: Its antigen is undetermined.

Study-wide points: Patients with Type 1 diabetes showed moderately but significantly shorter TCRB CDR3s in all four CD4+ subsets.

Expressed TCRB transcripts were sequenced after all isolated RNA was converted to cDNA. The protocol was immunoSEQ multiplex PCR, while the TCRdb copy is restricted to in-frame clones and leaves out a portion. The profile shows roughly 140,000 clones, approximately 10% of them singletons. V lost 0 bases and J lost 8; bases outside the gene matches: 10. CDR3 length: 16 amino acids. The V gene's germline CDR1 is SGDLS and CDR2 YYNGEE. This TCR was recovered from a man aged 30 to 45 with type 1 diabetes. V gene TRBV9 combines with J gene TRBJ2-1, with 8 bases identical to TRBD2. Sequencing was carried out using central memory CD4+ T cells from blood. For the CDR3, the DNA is TGTGCCAGCAGCGTAGCCCCAAGCGGGAGTTTCGATGAGCAGTTCTTC. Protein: CASSVAPSGSFDEQFF.